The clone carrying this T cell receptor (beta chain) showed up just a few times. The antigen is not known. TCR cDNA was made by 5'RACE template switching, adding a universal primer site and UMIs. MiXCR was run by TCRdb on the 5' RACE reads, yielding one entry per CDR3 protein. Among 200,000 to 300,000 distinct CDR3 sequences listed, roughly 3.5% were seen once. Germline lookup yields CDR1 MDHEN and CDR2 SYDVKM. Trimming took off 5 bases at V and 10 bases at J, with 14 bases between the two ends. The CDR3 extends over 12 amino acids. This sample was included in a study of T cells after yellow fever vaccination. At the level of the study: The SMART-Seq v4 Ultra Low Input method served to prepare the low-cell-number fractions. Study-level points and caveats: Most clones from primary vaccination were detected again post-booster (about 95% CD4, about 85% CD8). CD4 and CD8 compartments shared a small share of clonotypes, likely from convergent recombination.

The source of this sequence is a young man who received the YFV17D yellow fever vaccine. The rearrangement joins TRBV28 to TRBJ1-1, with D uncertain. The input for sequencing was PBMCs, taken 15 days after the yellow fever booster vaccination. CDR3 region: CASSGPSLGAFF. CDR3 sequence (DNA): TGTGCCAGCAGTGGCCCCTCTTTGGGAGCTTTCTTT. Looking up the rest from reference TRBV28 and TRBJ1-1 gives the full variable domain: DVKVTQSSRYLVKRTGEKVFLECVQDMDHENMFWYRQDPGLGLRLIYFSYDVKMKEKGDIPEGYSVSREKKERFSLILESASTNQTSMYLCASSGPSLGAFFGQGTRLTVV.